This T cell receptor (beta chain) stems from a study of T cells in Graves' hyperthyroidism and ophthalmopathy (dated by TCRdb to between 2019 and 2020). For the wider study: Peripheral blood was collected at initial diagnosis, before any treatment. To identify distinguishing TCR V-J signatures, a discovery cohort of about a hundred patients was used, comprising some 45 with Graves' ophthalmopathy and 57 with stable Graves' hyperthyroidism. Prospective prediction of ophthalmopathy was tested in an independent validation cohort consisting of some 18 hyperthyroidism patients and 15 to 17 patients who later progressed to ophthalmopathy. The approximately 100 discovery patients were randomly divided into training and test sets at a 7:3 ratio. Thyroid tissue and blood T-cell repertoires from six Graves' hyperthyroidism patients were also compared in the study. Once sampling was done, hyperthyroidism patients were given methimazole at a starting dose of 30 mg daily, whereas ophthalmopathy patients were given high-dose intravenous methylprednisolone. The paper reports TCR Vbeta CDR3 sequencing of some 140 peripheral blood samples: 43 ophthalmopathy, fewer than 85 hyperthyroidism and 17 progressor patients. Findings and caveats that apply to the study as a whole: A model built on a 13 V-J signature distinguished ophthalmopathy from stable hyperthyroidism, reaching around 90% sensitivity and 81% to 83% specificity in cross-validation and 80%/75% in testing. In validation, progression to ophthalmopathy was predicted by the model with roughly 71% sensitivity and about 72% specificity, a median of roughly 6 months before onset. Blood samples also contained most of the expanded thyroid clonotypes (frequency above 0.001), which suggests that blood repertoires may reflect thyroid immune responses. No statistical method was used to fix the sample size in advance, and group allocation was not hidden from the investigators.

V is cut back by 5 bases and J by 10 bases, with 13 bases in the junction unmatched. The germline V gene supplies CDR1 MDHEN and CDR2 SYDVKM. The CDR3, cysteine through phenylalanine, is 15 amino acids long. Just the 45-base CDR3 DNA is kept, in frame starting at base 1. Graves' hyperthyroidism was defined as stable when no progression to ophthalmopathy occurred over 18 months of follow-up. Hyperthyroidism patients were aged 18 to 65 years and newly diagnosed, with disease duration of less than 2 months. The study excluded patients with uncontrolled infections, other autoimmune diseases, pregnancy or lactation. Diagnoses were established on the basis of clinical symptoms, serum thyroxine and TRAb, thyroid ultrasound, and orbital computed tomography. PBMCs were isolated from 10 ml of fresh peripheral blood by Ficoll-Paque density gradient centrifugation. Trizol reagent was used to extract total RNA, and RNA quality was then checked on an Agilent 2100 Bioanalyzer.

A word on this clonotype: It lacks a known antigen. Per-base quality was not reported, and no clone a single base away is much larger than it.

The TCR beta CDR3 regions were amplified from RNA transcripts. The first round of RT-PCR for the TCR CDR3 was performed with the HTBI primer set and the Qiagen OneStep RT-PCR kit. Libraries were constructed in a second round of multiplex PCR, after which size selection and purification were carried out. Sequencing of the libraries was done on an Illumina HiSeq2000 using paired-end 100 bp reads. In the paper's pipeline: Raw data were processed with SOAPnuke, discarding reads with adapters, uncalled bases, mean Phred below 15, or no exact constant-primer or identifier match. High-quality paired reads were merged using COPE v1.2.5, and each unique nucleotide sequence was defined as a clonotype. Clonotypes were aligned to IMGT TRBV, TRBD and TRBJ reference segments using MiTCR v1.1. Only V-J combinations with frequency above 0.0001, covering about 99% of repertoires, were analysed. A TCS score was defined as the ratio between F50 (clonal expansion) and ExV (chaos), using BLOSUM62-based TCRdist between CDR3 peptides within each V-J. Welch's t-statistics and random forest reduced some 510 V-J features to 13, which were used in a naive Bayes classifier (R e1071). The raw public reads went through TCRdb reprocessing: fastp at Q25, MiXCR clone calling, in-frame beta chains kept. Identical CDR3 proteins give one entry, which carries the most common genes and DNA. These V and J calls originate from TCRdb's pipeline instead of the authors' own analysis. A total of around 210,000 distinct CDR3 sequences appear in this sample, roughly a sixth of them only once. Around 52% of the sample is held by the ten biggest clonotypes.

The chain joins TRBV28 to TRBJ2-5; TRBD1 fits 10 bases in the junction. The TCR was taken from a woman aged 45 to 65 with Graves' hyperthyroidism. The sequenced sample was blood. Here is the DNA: TGTGCCAGCAGTCTTAACCCGGGACAGGGGAGGATCCAGTACTTC. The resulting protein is CASSLNPGQGRIQYF.